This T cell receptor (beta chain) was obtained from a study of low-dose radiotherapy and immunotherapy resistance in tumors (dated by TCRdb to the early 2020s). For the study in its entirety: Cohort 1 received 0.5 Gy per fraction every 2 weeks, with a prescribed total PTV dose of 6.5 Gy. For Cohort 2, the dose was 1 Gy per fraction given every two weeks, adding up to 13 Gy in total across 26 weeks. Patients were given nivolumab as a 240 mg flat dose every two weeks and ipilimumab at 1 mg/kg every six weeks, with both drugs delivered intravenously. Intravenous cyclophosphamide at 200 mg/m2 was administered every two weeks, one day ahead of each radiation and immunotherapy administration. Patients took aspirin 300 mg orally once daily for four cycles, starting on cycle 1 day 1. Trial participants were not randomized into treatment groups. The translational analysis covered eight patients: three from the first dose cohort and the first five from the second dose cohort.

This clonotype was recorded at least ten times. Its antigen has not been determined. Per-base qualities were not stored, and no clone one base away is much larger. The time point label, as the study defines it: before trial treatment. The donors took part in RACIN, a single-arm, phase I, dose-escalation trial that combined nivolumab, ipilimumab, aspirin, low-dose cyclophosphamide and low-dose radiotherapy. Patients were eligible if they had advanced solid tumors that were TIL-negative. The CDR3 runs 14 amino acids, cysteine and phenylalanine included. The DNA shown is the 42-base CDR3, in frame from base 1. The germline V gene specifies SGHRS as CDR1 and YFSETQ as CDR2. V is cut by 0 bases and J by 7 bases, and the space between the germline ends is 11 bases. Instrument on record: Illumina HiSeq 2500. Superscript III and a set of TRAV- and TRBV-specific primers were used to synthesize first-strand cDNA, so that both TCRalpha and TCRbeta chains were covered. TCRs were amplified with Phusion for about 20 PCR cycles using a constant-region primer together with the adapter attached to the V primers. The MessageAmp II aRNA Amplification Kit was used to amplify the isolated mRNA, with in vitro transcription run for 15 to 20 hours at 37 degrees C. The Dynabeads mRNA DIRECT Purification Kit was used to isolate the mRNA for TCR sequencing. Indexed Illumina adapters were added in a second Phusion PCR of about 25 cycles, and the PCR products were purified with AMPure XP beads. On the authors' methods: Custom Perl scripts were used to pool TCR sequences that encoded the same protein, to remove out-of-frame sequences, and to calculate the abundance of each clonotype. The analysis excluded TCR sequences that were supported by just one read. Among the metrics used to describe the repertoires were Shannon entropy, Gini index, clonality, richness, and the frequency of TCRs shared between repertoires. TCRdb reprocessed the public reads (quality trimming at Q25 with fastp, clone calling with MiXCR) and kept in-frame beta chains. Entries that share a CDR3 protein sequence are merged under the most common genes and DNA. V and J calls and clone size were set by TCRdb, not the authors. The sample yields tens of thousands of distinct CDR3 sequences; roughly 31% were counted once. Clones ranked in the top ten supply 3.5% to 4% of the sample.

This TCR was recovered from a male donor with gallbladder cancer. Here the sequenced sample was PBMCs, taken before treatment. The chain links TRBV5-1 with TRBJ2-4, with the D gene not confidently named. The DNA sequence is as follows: TGCGCCAGCAGCTTGGGTTCAGTCGGTAACATTCAGTACTTC. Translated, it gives CASSLGSVGNIQYF.